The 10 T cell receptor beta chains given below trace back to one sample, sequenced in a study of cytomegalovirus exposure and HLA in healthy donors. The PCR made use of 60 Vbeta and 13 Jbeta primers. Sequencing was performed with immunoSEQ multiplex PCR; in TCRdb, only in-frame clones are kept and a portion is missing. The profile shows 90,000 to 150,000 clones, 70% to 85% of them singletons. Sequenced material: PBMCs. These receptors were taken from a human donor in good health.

CDR3 region: CASSIGQGAGEQYF. The CDR3 DNA is TGTGCCAGCAGCATCGGACAGGGAGCTGGTGAGCAGTACTTC. The V and J genes are TRBV7-2 and TRBJ2-7; the match to TRBD1 covers 8 bases. The CDR3 has 14 residues. With V trimmed by 5 bases and J by 7 bases, 10 bases remained unmatched. CDR1 and CDR2 from the germline V gene are SGHTA and FQGNSA.

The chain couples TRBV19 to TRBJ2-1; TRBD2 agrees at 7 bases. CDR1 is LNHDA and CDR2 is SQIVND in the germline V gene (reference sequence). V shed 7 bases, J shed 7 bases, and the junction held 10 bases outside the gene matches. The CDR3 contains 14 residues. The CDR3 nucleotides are TGTGCCAGTACCGATTGGGGGACTACGAATGAGCAGTTCTTC. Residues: CASTDWGTTNEQFF.

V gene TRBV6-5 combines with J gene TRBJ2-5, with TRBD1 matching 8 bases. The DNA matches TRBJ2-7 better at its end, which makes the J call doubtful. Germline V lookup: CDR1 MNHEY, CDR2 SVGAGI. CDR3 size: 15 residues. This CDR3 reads CASSSTGTGTYEQYF. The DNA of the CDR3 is TGTGCCAGCAGTTCCACCGGGACAGGTACCTACGAGCAGTACTTC.

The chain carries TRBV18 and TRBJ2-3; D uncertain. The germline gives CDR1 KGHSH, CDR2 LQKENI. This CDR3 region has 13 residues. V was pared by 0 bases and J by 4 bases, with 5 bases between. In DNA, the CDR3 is TGTGCCAGCTCACCACCCCCGGCAGATACGCAGTATTTT. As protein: CASSPPPADTQYF.

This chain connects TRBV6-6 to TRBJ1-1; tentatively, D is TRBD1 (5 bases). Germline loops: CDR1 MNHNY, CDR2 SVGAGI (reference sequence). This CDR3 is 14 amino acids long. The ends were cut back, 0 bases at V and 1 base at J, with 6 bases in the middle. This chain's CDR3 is CASSYSDKNTEAFF. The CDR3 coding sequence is TGTGCCAGCAGTTACTCGGACAAGAACACTGAAGCTTTCTTT.

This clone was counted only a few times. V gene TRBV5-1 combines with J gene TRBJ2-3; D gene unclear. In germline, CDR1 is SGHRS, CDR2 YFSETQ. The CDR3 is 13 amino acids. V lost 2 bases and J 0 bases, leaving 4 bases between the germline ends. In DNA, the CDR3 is TGCGCCAGCAGCTTTTCTAGCACAGATACGCAGTATTTT. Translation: CASSFSSTDTQYF.

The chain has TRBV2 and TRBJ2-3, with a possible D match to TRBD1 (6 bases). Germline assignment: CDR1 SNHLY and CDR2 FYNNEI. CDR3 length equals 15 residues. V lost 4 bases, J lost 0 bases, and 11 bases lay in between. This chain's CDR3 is CASSGDKSSTDTQYF. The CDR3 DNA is TGTGCCAGCAGTGGGGACAAGAGTAGCACAGATACGCAGTATTTT.

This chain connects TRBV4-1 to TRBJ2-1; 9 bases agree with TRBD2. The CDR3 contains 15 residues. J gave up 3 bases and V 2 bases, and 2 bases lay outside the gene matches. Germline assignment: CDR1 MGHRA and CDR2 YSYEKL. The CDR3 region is CASSQLAGYYNEQFF. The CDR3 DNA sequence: TGCGCCAGCAGCCAACTAGCGGGATACTACAATGAGCAGTTCTTC.

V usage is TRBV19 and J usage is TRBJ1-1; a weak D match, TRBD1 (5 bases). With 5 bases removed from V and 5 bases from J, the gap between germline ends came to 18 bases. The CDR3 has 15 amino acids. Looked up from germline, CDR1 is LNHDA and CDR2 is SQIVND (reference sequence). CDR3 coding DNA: TGTGCCAGTAGTCCGGAAGAGTGGGGGGAGACTGAAGCTTTCTTT. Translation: CASSPEEWGETEAFF.

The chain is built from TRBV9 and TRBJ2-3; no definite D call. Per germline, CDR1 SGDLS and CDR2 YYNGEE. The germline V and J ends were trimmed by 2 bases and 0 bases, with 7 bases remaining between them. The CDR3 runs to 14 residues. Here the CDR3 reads CASSVQSSTDTQYF. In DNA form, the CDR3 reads TGTGCCAGCAGCGTCCAAAGCAGCACAGATACGCAGTATTTT.